Shown below are 26 T cell receptor beta chains from a single sample sequenced in a study of shared clonotypes between healthy human individuals (dated by TCRdb to the early 2020s). Libraries came from the immunoSEQ multiplex PCR assay. TCRdb's version of the immuneACCESS table is confined to in-frame rearrangements and falls short of the full clone set. An unresolved V gene accounts for under half of the shortfall where checked; the remainder is of unknown origin. Here the sample has about 2,500,000 clones; around 90% occur a single time. Under 0.15% of the sample is in the top ten clones. Sequenced: naive CD4+ T cells sorted from blood. What the cell subset or site label conveys for this sample: CD45RA+ positively selected. All receptors derive from a man aged 18 to 29 in good health.

The V and J genes are TRBV29-1 and TRBJ2-3; D unclear. The V end lost 7 bases, the J end lost 2 bases, and 10 bases lay between the germline ends. Looked up from germline, CDR1 is SQVTM and CDR2 is ANQGSEA. The CDR3 has 12 residues. In DNA, the CDR3 is TGCAGCGAGAGAGGAGTCACAGATACGCAGTATTTT. Protein: CSERGVTDTQYF.

The chain links TRBV29-1 to TRBJ1-3; unclear D gene. V dropped 1 base and J dropped 0 bases, with 7 bases sitting between them. Germline V gene lookup returns CDR1 SQVTM and CDR2 ANQGSEA. The CDR3 contains 14 residues. Here the CDR3 reads CSVEGGNSGNTIYF. The CDR3 DNA reads as TGCAGCGTTGAAGGGGGAAACTCTGGAAACACCATATATTTT.

The V call is TRBV7-2, the J call TRBJ1-1; no clear D gene. Germline CDR1 reads SGHTA; CDR2 reads FQGNSA. The CDR3 loop spans 14 amino acids. V was pared by 0 bases and J by 7 bases, with 12 bases between. This CDR3 reads CASSLAPVRFEAFF. In DNA form, the CDR3 reads TGTGCCAGCAGCTTAGCGCCTGTCCGATTTGAAGCTTTCTTT.

The chain is built from TRBV14 and TRBJ2-7; 9 nucleotides align to TRBD2. V was pared by 1 base and J by 5 bases, with 6 bases of the junction left unmatched. The germline V gene has CDR1 SGHDN and CDR2 FVKESK. This CDR3 is 15 amino acids long. In nucleotides, the CDR3 is TGTGCCAGCAGCCAAGTCGGGGGACTAGCCCACGAGCAGTACTTC. Protein: CASSQVGGLAHEQYF.

V is TRBV12-5 and J is TRBJ1-5; D not certain. The CDR3 runs to 18 residues. Trimming cost V 0 bases and J 0 bases, with 15 bases left between them. Germline CDR1 and CDR2: LGHNT and FRNRAP. This chain's CDR3 is CASGLVVSESYSNQPQHF. CDR3 in DNA: TGTGCTAGTGGTTTGGTAGTTTCAGAATCTTATAGCAATCAGCCCCAGCATTTT.

CDR3 residues: CASYLGQASGDGYTF. CDR3 DNA sequence: TGTGCCTCCTATCTTGGACAGGCGTCAGGGGATGGCTACACCTTC. The V and J genes are TRBV30 and TRBJ1-2, with TRBD1 matching over 7 bases. This CDR3 has 15 amino acids. The V gene's germline CDR1 is GTSNPN and CDR2 SVGIG (reference sequence). Losses at the gene ends were 7 bases for V and 6 bases for J; bases not matched to a gene: 17.

The count of this clone is one. The V gene is TRBV5-1, the J gene TRBJ1-5; 11 nucleotides match TRBD1. The germline gives CDR1 SGHRS, CDR2 YFSETQ. CDR3 length equals 19 residues. V shed 2 bases, J shed 5 bases, and the junction held 15 bases outside the gene matches. CDR3 in amino acids: CASSFYGQGAVGDHQPQHF. The CDR3, as DNA: TGCGCCAGCAGCTTCTACGGACAGGGGGCTGTGGGAGATCATCAGCCCCAGCATTTT.

The chain combines TRBV30 with TRBJ2-1; TRBD2 aligns across 8 bases. CDR1 GTSNPN and CDR2 SVGIG come from the germline V gene (reference sequence). This CDR3 comprises 16 residues. Unmatched junction bases numbered 7, after V lost 1 base and J lost 2 bases. CDR3 region: CAWSEPSGLTYNEQFF. CDR3 coding DNA: TGTGCCTGGAGTGAGCCTAGCGGGTTAACCTACAATGAGCAGTTCTTC.

CDR3 loop: CASSKTGTYSSGRAETQYF. In DNA form, the CDR3 reads TGTGCCAGCAGTAAGACCGGGACGTATTCTAGCGGGAGGGCAGAGACCCAGTACTTC. J is TRBJ2-5 and V is TRBV2; 12 bases map to TRBD2. Per germline, CDR1 SNHLY and CDR2 FYNNEI. With V trimmed by 5 bases and J by 4 bases, 17 bases remained unmatched. The CDR3 sequence is 19 residues long.

This clone was observed once. Other DNA variants within this sample encode the same CDR3. The J gene is TRBJ2-2, the V gene TRBV5-1, with D possibly TRBD1 on 5 matching bases. Trimming removed 1 base at V and 2 bases at J, with 9 bases between. Germline assignment: CDR1 SGHRS and CDR2 YFSETQ. This CDR3 has 15 residues. DNA of the CDR3: TGCGCCAGCAGCTTGAGGCAGGGTAACACCGGGGAGCTGTTTTTT. This gives the protein CASSLRQGNTGELFF.

A remark on this clone: At the DNA level, this CDR3 is encoded by other sequences in the same sample as well. This chain uses TRBV2 with TRBJ1-1; TRBD1 matches at 9 bases. This CDR3 region has 12 residues. CDR1 and CDR2 (germline): SNHLY, FYNNEI. Unmatched junction bases numbered 2, after V lost 6 bases and J lost 6 bases. The CDR3 is CASRGQGPEAFF. CDR3 nucleotides: TGTGCCAGCAGAGGACAGGGGCCTGAAGCTTTCTTT.

As DNA, the CDR3 is TGTGCCAGCTCACCCACAGGGGCGGTCCCCTACGAGCAGTACTTC. Translating gives CASSPTGAVPYEQYF. This rearrangement joins TRBV18 to TRBJ2-7; TRBD1 aligns across 7 bases. The CDR3 contains 15 residues. V was clipped by 3 bases and J by 2 bases; unmatched bases: 7. Looked up from germline, CDR1 is KGHSH and CDR2 is LQKENI.

In the case of this clone: The same CDR3 is also encoded by other DNA sequences in this sample. The chain has TRBV28 and TRBJ1-2; a possible D gene is TRBD1 (6 bases). The CDR3 runs to 14 residues. CDR1 is MDHEN and CDR2 is SYDVKM in the germline V gene. V was shortened by 1 base and J by 2 bases, with 8 bases between the two germline ends. DNA for the CDR3: TGTGCCAGCAGTTTATCCACAGGGAACTATGGCTACACCTTC. Protein: CASSLSTGNYGYTF.

CDR3 amino acids: CASSQVPGQGAYEQYF. CDR3 bases: TGCGCCAGCAGCCAAGTCCCGGGACAGGGGGCTTACGAGCAGTACTTC. V and J are TRBV4-1 and TRBJ2-7; the match to TRBD1 covers 12 bases. Germline values: CDR1 MGHRA, CDR2 YSYEKL. The CDR3 sequence is 16 residues long. V lost 1 base and J lost 4; bases outside the gene matches: 5.

The chain combines TRBV13 with TRBJ1-2; 7 nucleotides match TRBD1. This CDR3 comprises 16 residues. Germline V gives CDR1 PRHDT, CDR2 FYEKMQ (reference sequence). After removal of 5 bases from V and 0 bases from J, the junction contained 9 bases not matched to a gene. CDR3 DNA sequence: TGTGCCAGCAGCCCCTGGGACAGAATCTCTAACTATGGCTACACCTTC. Protein sequence: CASSPWDRISNYGYTF.

Note on this clone: Other nucleotide sequences in the sample specify the same CDR3. The CDR3 coding sequence is TGTGCCTGGAGGGGGGGAGGGGAGACCCAGTACTTC. As protein: CAWRGGGETQYF. V is TRBV30 and J is TRBJ2-5, with 7 bases that match TRBD2. Per the germline V gene, CDR1 is GTSNPN and CDR2 is SVGIG (reference sequence). CDR3 length equals 12 residues. The junction had 3 bases not matched to a gene; V was cut back by 3 bases and J by 5 bases.

The rearrangement links TRBV5-1 to TRBJ2-3; 10 bases align to TRBD2. The germline V gene has CDR1 SGHRS and CDR2 YFSETQ. The J segment lost 5 bases and the V segment lost 2 bases, leaving 5 bases of the junction unmatched. This CDR3 is 15 amino acids long. The CDR3, as DNA: TGCGCCAGCAGCTTTAGCGGGGGGCCCGGAGATACGCAGTATTTT. It specifies CASSFSGGPGDTQYF.

The chain employs TRBV6-6 and TRBJ1-1; D remains unclear. There are 11 residues in the CDR3. The V gene's germline CDR1 is MNHNY and CDR2 SVGAGI (reference sequence). V lost 6 bases to trimming and J lost 6 bases, with 8 bases between them. CDR3 sequence (DNA): TGTGCCAGCAGCCCCGGGGCTGAAGCTTTCTTT. Protein: CASSPGAEAFF.

The chain couples TRBV25-1 to TRBJ2-1, with TRBD2 matching over 11 bases. Trimming at V came to 3 bases and at J to 7 bases, leaving 5 bases not matched to a gene. CDR3 size: 15 residues. From germline, CDR1 is MGHDK and CDR2 SYGVNS. The DNA for the CDR3 is TGTGCCAGCAGTGATTCGACTAGCGGGGATAATGAGCAGTTCTTC. It specifies CASSDSTSGDNEQFF.

The chain uses TRBV15 and TRBJ2-2, with D perhaps matching TRBD2 (5 bases). This CDR3 comprises 14 residues. Per germline, CDR1 LNHNV and CDR2 YYDKDF (reference sequence). V was pared by 5 bases and J by 4 bases, with 11 bases between. The CDR3 nucleotides read TGTGCCACCAGCCGGCTAGGGAGCACCGGGGAGCTGTTTTTT. Translating it yields CATSRLGSTGELFF.

V and J are TRBV10-3 and TRBJ1-4; the D is unclear. Trimming cost V 5 bases and J 8 bases, with 6 bases left between them. The CDR3 is 11 amino acids. Germline-derived CDR1 and CDR2 are ENHRY and SYGVKD. CDR3 bases: TGTGCCATCAGTCTAGGGGAAAAACTGTTTTTT. Its translation: CAISLGEKLFF.

J is TRBJ1-2 and V is TRBV5-1, with 7 bases identical to TRBD1. V shed 4 bases, J shed 6 bases, and the junction held 6 bases outside the gene matches. Germline CDR1 is SGHRS and CDR2 is YFSETQ. The CDR3 totals 13 residues. CDR3 residues: CASSRFTGDGYTF. CDR3 nucleotide sequence: TGCGCCAGCAGCCGGTTCACAGGGGATGGCTACACCTTC.

The sample holds one count of this clone. The same CDR3 is also encoded by other DNA sequences in this sample. The CDR3 sequence is CASSIGGSTYEQYF. The CDR3, as DNA: TGTGCCAGTAGTATAGGAGGCAGTACCTACGAGCAGTACTTC. The chain links TRBV19 to TRBJ2-7; D uncertain. V lost 1 base and J lost 2, with 9 bases in between. Germline V gene sequence: CDR1 LNHDA, CDR2 SQIVND (reference sequence). The CDR3 is 14 amino acids.

Comments on this clone: At one boundary the junction diverges from the germline segment, which might be a read error. The CDR3 loop reads CASSPRGIPTNEKLFF. The CDR3 nucleotides are TGTGCCAGCTCCCCACGGGGGATTCCGACTAATGAAAAACTGTTTTTT. The rearrangement joins TRBV18 to TRBJ1-4; tentatively, D is TRBD1 (5 bases). Germline values: CDR1 KGHSH, CDR2 LQKENI. The CDR3 has 16 amino acids. Filled out from reference TRBV18 and TRBJ1-4, the complete variable domain reads NAGVMQNPRHLVRRRGQEARLRCSPMKGHSHVYWYRQLPEEGLKFMVYLQKENIIDESGMPKERFSAEFPKEGPSILRIQQVVRGDSAAYFCASSPRGIPTNEKLFFGSGTQLSVL.

Comments on this clone: One end of the junction is discordant with germline, which a read error may explain. The chain is built from TRBV4-3 and TRBJ1-1, with D unclear. This CDR3 spans 12 amino acids. Germline V CDR1 and CDR2: LGHNA, YSLEER. CDR3 region: CASSQARQPTSF. The CDR3 region has the DNA TGCGCCAGCAGCCAAGCGAGACAACCAACGTCGTTT.

The J gene is TRBJ1-2, the V gene TRBV28, with D tentatively TRBD1 (5 bases). V was pared by 6 bases and J by 7 bases, with 15 bases between. Germline V gene data show CDR1 as MDHEN and CDR2 as SYDVKM. The length of the CDR3 is 13 residues. The CDR3 DNA follows: TGTGCCAGCAGGTGGGGAGGGACCGGTGGCTACACCTTC. It yields the protein CASRWGGTGGYTF.